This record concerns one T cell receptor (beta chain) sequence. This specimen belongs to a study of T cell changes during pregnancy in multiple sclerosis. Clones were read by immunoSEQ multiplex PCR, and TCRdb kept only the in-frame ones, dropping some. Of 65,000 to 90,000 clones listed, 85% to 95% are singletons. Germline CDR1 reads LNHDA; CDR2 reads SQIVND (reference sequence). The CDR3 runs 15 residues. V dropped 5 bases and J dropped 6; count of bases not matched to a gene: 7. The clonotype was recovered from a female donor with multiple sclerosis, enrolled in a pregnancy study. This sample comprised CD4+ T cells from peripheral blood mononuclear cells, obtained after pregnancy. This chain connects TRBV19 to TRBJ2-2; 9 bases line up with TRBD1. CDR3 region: CASSPTGGTSGELFF. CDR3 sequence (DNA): TGTGCCAGTAGTCCGACAGGGGGAACGTCCGGGGAGCTGTTTTTT.